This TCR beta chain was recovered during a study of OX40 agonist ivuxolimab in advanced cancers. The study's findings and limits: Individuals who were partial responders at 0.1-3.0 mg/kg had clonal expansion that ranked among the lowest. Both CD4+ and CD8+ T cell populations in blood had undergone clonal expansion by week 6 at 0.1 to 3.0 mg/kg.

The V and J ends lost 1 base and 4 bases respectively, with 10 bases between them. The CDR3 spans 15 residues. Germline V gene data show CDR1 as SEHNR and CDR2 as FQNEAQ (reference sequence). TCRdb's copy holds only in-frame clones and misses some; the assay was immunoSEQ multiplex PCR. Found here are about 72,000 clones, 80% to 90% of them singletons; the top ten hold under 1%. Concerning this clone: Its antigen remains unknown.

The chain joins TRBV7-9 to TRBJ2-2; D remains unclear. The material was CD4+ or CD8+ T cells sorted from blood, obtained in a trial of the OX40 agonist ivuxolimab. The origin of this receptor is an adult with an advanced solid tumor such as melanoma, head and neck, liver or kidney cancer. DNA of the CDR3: TGTGCCAGCAGCTTAGGGGGTCCCTCCACCGGGGAGCTGTTTTTT. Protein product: CASSLGGPSTGELFF.